This T cell receptor (beta chain) emerged from a study of immune evolution from preneoplasia to lung adenocarcinoma. Study-wide context: HLA loss of heterozygosity: 7% AIS, approximately 15% MIA, about 30% ADC, none AAH.

V was pared by 1 base and J by 1 base, with 8 bases between. The CDR3 runs 15 residues. Germline V gene sequence: CDR1 SGHVS, CDR2 FNYEAQ. This clone showed up just a few times. Assay used: immunoSEQ multiplex PCR; TCRdb lists only in-frame clones, some missing. The sample lists just over 8,500 clones; 75% to 90% were seen once. Between about 2014 and 2018, patients underwent resection in Japan or China. Two lung cancer pathologists independently confirmed each histologic diagnosis. The V call is TRBV7-6, the J call TRBJ1-3; D remains unclear. The origin of this receptor is a donor at least 70 years old with lung adenocarcinoma. Material for sequencing was FFPE minimally invasive lung adenocarcinoma tissue. For the CDR3, the DNA is TGTGCCAGCAGCTTAGGAGGAGCTTCTGGAAACACCATATATTTT. Translating gives CASSLGGASGNTIYF.